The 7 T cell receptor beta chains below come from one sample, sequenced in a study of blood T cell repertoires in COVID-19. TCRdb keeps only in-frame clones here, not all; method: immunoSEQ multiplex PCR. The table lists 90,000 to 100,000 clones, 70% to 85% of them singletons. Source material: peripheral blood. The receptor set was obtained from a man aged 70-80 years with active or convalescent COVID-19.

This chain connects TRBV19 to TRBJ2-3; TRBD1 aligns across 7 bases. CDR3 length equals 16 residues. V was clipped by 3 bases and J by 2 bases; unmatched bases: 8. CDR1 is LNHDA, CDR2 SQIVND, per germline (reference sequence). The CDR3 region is CASSIWDSPFTDTQYF. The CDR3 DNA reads TGTGCCAGTAGTATCTGGGACAGTCCCTTCACAGATACGCAGTATTTT. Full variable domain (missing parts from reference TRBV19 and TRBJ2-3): DGGITQSPKYLFRKEGQNVTLSCEQNLNHDAMYWYRQDPGQGLRLIYYSQIVNDFQKGDIAEGYSVSREKKESFPLTVTSAQKNPTAFYLCASSIWDSPFTDTQYFGPGTRLTVL.

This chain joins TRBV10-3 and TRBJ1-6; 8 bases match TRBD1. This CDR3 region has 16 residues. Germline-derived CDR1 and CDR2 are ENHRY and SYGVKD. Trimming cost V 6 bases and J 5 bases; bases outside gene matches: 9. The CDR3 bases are TGTGCCATCAGATCCGCCGGGACAGGAAATAATTCACCCCTCCACTTT. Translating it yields CAIRSAGTGNNSPLHF.

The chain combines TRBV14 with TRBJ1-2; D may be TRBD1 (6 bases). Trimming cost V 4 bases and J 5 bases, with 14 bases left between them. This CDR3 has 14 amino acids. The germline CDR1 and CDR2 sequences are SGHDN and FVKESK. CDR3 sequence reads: CASSPQGTSYGYTF. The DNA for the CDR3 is TGTGCCAGCAGCCCTCAGGGGACCTCGTATGGCTACACCTTC.

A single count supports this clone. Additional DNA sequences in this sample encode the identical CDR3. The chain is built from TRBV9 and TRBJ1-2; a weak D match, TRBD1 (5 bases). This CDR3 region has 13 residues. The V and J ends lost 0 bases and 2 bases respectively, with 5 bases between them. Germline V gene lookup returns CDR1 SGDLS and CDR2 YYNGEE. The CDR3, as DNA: TGTGCCAGCAGCGTAGACAGGAACTATGGCTACACCTTC. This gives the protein CASSVDRNYGYTF. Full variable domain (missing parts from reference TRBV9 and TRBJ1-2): DSGVTQTPKHLITATGQRVTLRCSPRSGDLSVYWYQQSLDQGLQFLIQYYNGEERAKGNILERFSAQQFPDLHSELNLSSLELGDSALYFCASSVDRNYGYTFGSGTRLTVV.

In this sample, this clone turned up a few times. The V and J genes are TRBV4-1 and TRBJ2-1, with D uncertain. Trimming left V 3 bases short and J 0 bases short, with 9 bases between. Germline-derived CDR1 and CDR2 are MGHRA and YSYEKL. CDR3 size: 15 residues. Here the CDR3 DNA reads TGCGCCAGCAGCCAGTCCCTTAGCTCCTACAATGAGCAGTTCTTC. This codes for CASSQSLSSYNEQFF.

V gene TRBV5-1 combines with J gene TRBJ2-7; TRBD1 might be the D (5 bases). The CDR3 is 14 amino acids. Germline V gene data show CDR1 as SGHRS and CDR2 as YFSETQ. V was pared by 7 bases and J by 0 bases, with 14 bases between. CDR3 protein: CASSDPQGSYEQYF. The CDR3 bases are TGCGCCAGCTCTGACCCCCAGGGCTCCTACGAGCAGTACTTC.

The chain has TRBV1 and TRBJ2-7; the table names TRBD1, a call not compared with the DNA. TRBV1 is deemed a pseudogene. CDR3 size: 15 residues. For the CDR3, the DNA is TGCACCAGCAGCCAAGACAAGACAGACAACGACGAGCAGTACTTC. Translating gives CTSSQDKTDNDEQYF.